This is a list of T cell receptor beta chains from one sample in a study of spatial heterogeneity in lung cancer. MiXCR, applied by TCRdb to the 5' RACE reads, yields one record per CDR3 protein. The repertoire consists of about 32,000 distinct CDR3 sequences, with 10% occurring once and the leading ten covering about 30%. Sample: PBMCs, taken at follow-up. The receptors here all came from a female donor with early-stage non-small cell lung cancer. Both conserved end residues are part of each CDR3. D genes are given only for firm matches. Some rows mark clone size as missing; the rest say once, few, many or name a class of expanded clone.

d_gene,v_gene,j_gene,abundance,CDR3aa,CDR3nt
NA,TRBV5-1,TRBJ2-2,NA,CASSLRGRDTGELFF,TGCGCCAGCAGCTTGAGGGGCAGGGACACCGGGGAGCTGTTTTTT
NA,TRBV6-2/TRBV6-3,TRBJ2-3,many,CASSSRWGTDTQYF,TGTGCCAGCAGTAGCAGGTGGGGGACAGATACGCAGTATTTT
TRBD2,TRBV11-2,TRBJ2-3,many,CASSLGSGGPSTDTQYF,TGTGCCAGCAGCTTAGGGAGCGGGGGGCCTAGCACAGATACGCAGTATTTT
NA,TRBV28,TRBJ2-7,NA,CASNDLGGELYF,TGTGCCAGCAACGACCTTGGAGGTGAGCTGTACTTC
TRBD2,TRBV4-2,TRBJ2-1,NA,CASSPVRGVLNEQFF,TGTGCCAGCAGCCCGGTGCGGGGGGTGTTGAATGAGCAGTTCTTC
NA,TRBV10-3,TRBJ2-1,many,CAISESGEPYNEQFF,TGTGCCATCAGTGAGTCTGGGGAACCCTACAATGAGCAGTTCTTC
NA,TRBV6-2/TRBV6-3,TRBJ2-5,many,CASSLSRLVNEETQYF,TGTGCCAGCAGTCTCTCTAGACTAGTTAATGAAGAGACCCAGTACTTC
TRBD1,TRBV5-1,TRBJ2-3,many,CASSSRGQPTDTQYF,TGCGCCAGCAGCTCCCGGGGACAGCCCACAGATACGCAGTATTTT
NA,TRBV2,TRBJ2-7,many,CASSRHRSSYEQYF,TGTGCCAGCAGTAGACACCGGAGCTCCTACGAGCAGTACTTC
TRBD2,TRBV10-3,TRBJ2-3,NA,CAISESSLAGADTQYF,TGTGCCATCAGTGAGTCGAGTCTAGCGGGGGCGGATACGCAGTATTTT
NA,TRBV28,TRBJ1-5,many,CASKGSVLLQPQHF,TGTGCCAGCAAGGGGTCAGTCCTTTTACAGCCCCAGCATTTT